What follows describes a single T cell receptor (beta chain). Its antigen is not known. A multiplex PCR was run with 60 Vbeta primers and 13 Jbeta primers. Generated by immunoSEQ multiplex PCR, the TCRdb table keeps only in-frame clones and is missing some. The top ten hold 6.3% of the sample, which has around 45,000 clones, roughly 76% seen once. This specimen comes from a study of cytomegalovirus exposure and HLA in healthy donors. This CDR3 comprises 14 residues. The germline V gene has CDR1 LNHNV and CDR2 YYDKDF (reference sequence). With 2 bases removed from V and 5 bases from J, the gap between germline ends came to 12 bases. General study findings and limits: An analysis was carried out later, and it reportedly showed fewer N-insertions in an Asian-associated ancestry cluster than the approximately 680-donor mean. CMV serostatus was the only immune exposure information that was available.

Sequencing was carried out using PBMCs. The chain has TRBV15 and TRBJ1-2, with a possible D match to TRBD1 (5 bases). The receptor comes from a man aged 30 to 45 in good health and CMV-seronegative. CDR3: CATSRRREGYGYTF. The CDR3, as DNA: TGTGCCACCAGCAGACGCAGGGAAGGGTATGGCTACACCTTC.